Listed below are T cell receptor beta chains from one sample, sequenced in a study of blood T cell repertoires in COVID-19. The repertoire was sequenced with immunoSEQ multiplex PCR; TCRdb's copy has only in-frame clones and lacks some. The sample has about 280,000 clones; 75% to 90% are singletons. Sequenced sample: PBMCs or T cells enriched from blood (not recorded which). Receptors were obtained from a woman between 50 and 59 years old who had recovered from COVID-19. Both conserved end residues are part of each CDR3. Fields, in order: clone size, V gene, J gene, D gene, CDR3 length, CDR3 DNA, CDR3 protein. A D gene is named only where the DNA matches it firmly. Size is omitted from some rows. Given values are once, few, many or a class for expanded clones.

clone size: NA; V gene: TRBV18; J gene: TRBJ1-1; D gene: TRBD1; CDR3 length: 16; CDR3 DNA: TGTGCCAGCTCACCCTCTGTCAGGGGGACGAACACTGAAGCTTTCTTT; CDR3 protein: CASSPSVRGTNTEAFF
clone size: NA; V gene: TRBV4-3; J gene: TRBJ1-5; D gene: NA; CDR3 length: 18; CDR3 DNA: TGCGCCAGCAGCCAAGATTTAGGGCAGGGGCGGAGAGGACAGCCCCAGCATTTT; CDR3 protein: CASSQDLGQGRRGQPQHF
clone size: NA; V gene: TRBV6-4; J gene: TRBJ2-1; D gene: TRBD1; CDR3 length: 15; CDR3 DNA: TGTGCCAGCAGTGACTCGGGGACAGCGTTCAATGAGCAGTTCTTC; CDR3 protein: CASSDSGTAFNEQFF
clone size: NA; V gene: TRBV7-9; J gene: TRBJ1-5; D gene: TRBD1; CDR3 length: 15; CDR3 DNA: TGTGCCAGCAGCCCTGGACAGGGGGTGGGTCAGCCCCAGCATTTT; CDR3 protein: CASSPGQGVGQPQHF
clone size: NA; V gene: TRBV14; J gene: TRBJ2-7; D gene: TRBD1; CDR3 length: 17; CDR3 DNA: TGTGCCAGCAGCCGCCTCCGGGACAGGGGGATCTCCTACGAGCAGTACTTC; CDR3 protein: CASSRLRDRGISYEQYF
clone size: once; V gene: TRBV20-1; J gene: TRBJ2-3; D gene: NA; CDR3 length: 11; CDR3 DNA: TGCAGTGCTAGGACTAAAGATACGCAGTATTTT; CDR3 protein: CSARTKDTQYF
clone size: NA; V gene: TRBV10-2; J gene: TRBJ2-3; D gene: NA; CDR3 length: 14; CDR3 DNA: TGCGCCAGCAGTACAGTGTCCCCTGGGGATACGCAGTATTTT; CDR3 protein: CASSTVSPGDTQYF
clone size: NA; V gene: TRBV2; J gene: TRBJ1-2; D gene: NA; CDR3 length: 15; CDR3 DNA: TGTGCCAGCAGTCCCCGACGGGGGGCGAACTATGGCTACACCTTC; CDR3 protein: CASSPRRGANYGYTF
clone size: NA; V gene: TRBV6-5; J gene: TRBJ2-5; D gene: NA; CDR3 length: 16; CDR3 DNA: TGTGCCAGCAGTTACTCCCGTGGTAGATTGGAAGAGACCCAGTACTTC; CDR3 protein: CASSYSRGRLEETQYF
clone size: few; V gene: TRBV30; J gene: TRBJ2-7; D gene: TRBD2; CDR3 length: 15; CDR3 DNA: TGTGCCTGGAGCCGACTAGCGGGAGGGTCTATCGAGCAGTACTTC; CDR3 protein: CAWSRLAGGSIEQYF
clone size: few; V gene: TRBV11-3; J gene: TRBJ2-1; D gene: TRBD2; CDR3 length: 16; CDR3 DNA: TGTGCCAGCAGCCGCCGCGGCGGGGGACTAACCAATGAGCAGTTCTTC; CDR3 protein: CASSRRGGGLTNEQFF
clone size: once; V gene: TRBV11-2; J gene: TRBJ2-3; D gene: NA; CDR3 length: 13; CDR3 DNA: TGTGCCAGCAGCTGGAGACTAGTCAATACGCAGTATTTT; CDR3 protein: CASSWRLVNTQYF
clone size: NA; V gene: TRBV7-2; J gene: TRBJ2-7; D gene: NA; CDR3 length: 15; CDR3 DNA: TGTGCCAGCAGCGCCAGAAGAGAGGGACTGTACGAGCAGTACTTC; CDR3 protein: CASSARREGLYEQYF
clone size: few; V gene: TRBV5-1; J gene: TRBJ1-6; D gene: TRBD1; CDR3 length: 16; CDR3 DNA: TGCGCCAGCAGCTCAAAGACAGGGGCGACCGGCTCACCCCTCCACTTT; CDR3 protein: CASSSKTGATGSPLHF
clone size: NA; V gene: TRBV7-6; J gene: TRBJ2-7; D gene: TRBD2; CDR3 length: 18; CDR3 DNA: TGTGCCAGCAGCTTGGGCTTAGGGGCTAGCGGGTCCTCCTACGAGCAGTACTTC; CDR3 protein: CASSLGLGASGSSYEQYF
clone size: once; V gene: TRBV9; J gene: TRBJ2-7; D gene: TRBD2; CDR3 length: 14; CDR3 DNA: TGTGCCAGCAGCGTGCGGGGGGCTTTCGGGGAGCAGTACTTC; CDR3 protein: CASSVRGAFGEQYF
clone size: NA; V gene: TRBV15; J gene: TRBJ2-1; D gene: TRBD2; CDR3 length: 16; CDR3 DNA: TGTGCCACCAGCAGGGGGGAAAGCGGGGGAGGGAATGAGCAGTTCTTC; CDR3 protein: CATSRGESGGGNEQFF
clone size: NA; V gene: TRBV20-1; J gene: TRBJ1-5; D gene: NA; CDR3 length: 12; CDR3 DNA: TGCAGTGCTAGTGCAGGGGATCAGCCCCAGCATTTT; CDR3 protein: CSASAGDQPQHF
clone size: NA; V gene: TRBV19; J gene: TRBJ2-7; D gene: NA; CDR3 length: 14; CDR3 DNA: TGTGCCAGTAGGCGGCGCGGGGTTGACTACGAGCAGTACTTC; CDR3 protein: CASRRRGVDYEQYF
clone size: NA; V gene: TRBV27; J gene: TRBJ1-5; D gene: NA; CDR3 length: 14; CDR3 DNA: TGTGCCAGCAGTTCCCACAGGGCCCATCAGCCCCAGCATTTT; CDR3 protein: CASSSHRAHQPQHF
clone size: few; V gene: TRBV19; J gene: TRBJ2-1; D gene: NA; CDR3 length: 16; CDR3 DNA: TGTGCCAGTAGTTCGGAAGCGGCCGAGCTCTACAATGAGCAGTTCTTC; CDR3 protein: CASSSEAAELYNEQFF
clone size: NA; V gene: TRBV19; J gene: TRBJ1-4; D gene: NA; CDR3 length: 13; CDR3 DNA: TGTGCCAGTAGTATACAATCTAATGAAAAACTGTTTTTT; CDR3 protein: CASSIQSNEKLFF
clone size: NA; V gene: TRBV12-3/TRBV12-4; J gene: TRBJ2-5; D gene: NA; CDR3 length: 13; CDR3 DNA: TGTGCCAGCAGTTTGCGAAGGCGGGAGACCCAGTACTTC; CDR3 protein: CASSLRRRETQYF
clone size: NA; V gene: TRBV14; J gene: TRBJ1-1; D gene: NA; CDR3 length: 15; CDR3 DNA: TGTGCCAGCAGCCAAGGGCGGGGAAAGGTTACTGAAGCTTTCTTT; CDR3 protein: CASSQGRGKVTEAFF
clone size: few; V gene: TRBV9; J gene: TRBJ2-7; D gene: TRBD1; CDR3 length: 16; CDR3 DNA: TGTGCCAGCAGCGTCGGACCGGGACAGGGGGGCTACGAGCAGTACTTC; CDR3 protein: CASSVGPGQGGYEQYF
clone size: few; V gene: TRBV6-5; J gene: TRBJ2-7; D gene: NA; CDR3 length: 14; CDR3 DNA: TGTGCCAGCAGGACCTTGGAGGCTACCTACGAGCAGTACTTC; CDR3 protein: CASRTLEATYEQYF
clone size: NA; V gene: TRBV6-5; J gene: TRBJ2-1; D gene: TRBD1; CDR3 length: 15; CDR3 DNA: TGTGCCAGCAGTTACAGCAGGGGGAGCTACAATGAGCAGTTCTTC; CDR3 protein: CASSYSRGSYNEQFF
clone size: NA; V gene: TRBV30; J gene: TRBJ1-5; D gene: NA; CDR3 length: 13; CDR3 DNA: TGTGCCTGGAGTGTAATAGGAGGTCAGCCCCAGCATTTT; CDR3 protein: CAWSVIGGQPQHF
clone size: NA; V gene: TRBV20-1; J gene: TRBJ2-1; D gene: NA; CDR3 length: 11; CDR3 DNA: TGCAGTGCTAGACTAGTTTATGAGCAGTTCTTC; CDR3 protein: CSARLVYEQFF
clone size: NA; V gene: TRBV18; J gene: TRBJ1-4; D gene: TRBD1; CDR3 length: 14; CDR3 DNA: TGTGCCAGCTCACGGGACAGGGCAAGTGAAAAACTGTTTTTT; CDR3 protein: CASSRDRASEKLFF
clone size: NA; V gene: TRBV3-1/TRBV3-2; J gene: TRBJ1-1; D gene: TRBD1; CDR3 length: 12; CDR3 DNA: TGTGCCAGCAGCCACACGGACAGGAAGGCTTTCTTT; CDR3 protein: CASSHTDRKAFF
clone size: NA; V gene: TRBV18; J gene: TRBJ1-5; D gene: TRBD1; CDR3 length: 15; CDR3 DNA: TGTGCCAGCTCACAAAACAGGGGGCGAAATCAGCCCCAGCATTTT; CDR3 protein: CASSQNRGRNQPQHF
clone size: NA; V gene: TRBV5-1; J gene: TRBJ1-1; D gene: NA; CDR3 length: 17; CDR3 DNA: TGCGCCAGCAGCTCCGGAAACCTTCAGGCGGGTAACACTGAAGCTTTCTTT; CDR3 protein: CASSSGNLQAGNTEAFF
clone size: NA; V gene: TRBV5-1; J gene: TRBJ2-2; D gene: NA; CDR3 length: 13; CDR3 DNA: TGCGCCAGCAGCTTGGTGGGAGCCGGGGAGCTGTTTTTT; CDR3 protein: CASSLVGAGELFF
clone size: NA; V gene: TRBV19; J gene: TRBJ2-2; D gene: TRBD1; CDR3 length: 15; CDR3 DNA: TGTGCCAGTACCGGACAGGGGGCGGGCACCGGGGAGCTGTTTTTT; CDR3 protein: CASTGQGAGTGELFF
clone size: NA; V gene: TRBV27; J gene: TRBJ1-1; D gene: TRBD1; CDR3 length: 16; CDR3 DNA: TGTGCCAGCAGTTTTAGGGGGCGGTCAATGAACACTGAAGCTTTCTTT; CDR3 protein: CASSFRGRSMNTEAFF
clone size: NA; V gene: TRBV19; J gene: TRBJ1-2; D gene: TRBD1; CDR3 length: 16; CDR3 DNA: TGTGCCAGTAGTAGGGGACAGGGCATCCCTAACTATGGCTACACCTTC; CDR3 protein: CASSRGQGIPNYGYTF
clone size: NA; V gene: TRBV2; J gene: TRBJ1-6; D gene: NA; CDR3 length: 14; CDR3 DNA: TGTGCCAGCTGTGGGCAGGGCATCAATTCACCCCTCCACTTT; CDR3 protein: CASCGQGINSPLHF
clone size: NA; V gene: TRBV2; J gene: TRBJ2-7; D gene: TRBD1; CDR3 length: 13; CDR3 DNA: TGTGCCAGCAGAGACGGGACAGGCAACGAGCAGTACTTC; CDR3 protein: CASRDGTGNEQYF